Presented here are 3 T cell receptor beta chains from one specimen sequenced in a study of CD8 T cells in ankylosing spondylitis. TCRdb analysed the 5' RACE reads with MiXCR anew, one entry per CDR3 protein. The sample consists of over 200,000 distinct CDR3 sequences, roughly a tenth of them appearing once. Sequencing used blood, either unsorted or a sorted T cell fraction (not recorded which). All receptors come from a male donor with ankylosing spondylitis or in good health (not recorded which).

This clonotype showed up many times. The rearrangement links TRBV11-1 to TRBJ2-1, with D possibly being TRBD2 (5 bases). Per germline, CDR1 SGHAT and CDR2 FQDESV (reference sequence). The V gene lost 3 bases and the J gene lost 0 bases, with 9 bases spanning the gap. The CDR3 covers 15 residues. CDR3: CASSFWESSYNEQFF. CDR3 in DNA: TGTGCCAGCAGCTTTTGGGAGAGCTCCTACAATGAGCAGTTCTTC.

In this sample, this clonotype turned up a few times. The chain uses TRBV15 and TRBJ1-5, with a possible D match to TRBD1 (6 bases). The CDR3 extends over 17 amino acids. V was shortened by 1 base and J by 7 bases, with 20 bases between the two germline ends. Per germline, CDR1 LNHNV and CDR2 YYDKDF (reference sequence). The CDR3 here is CATSRGFSGDAEQPQHF. Here the CDR3 DNA reads TGTGCCACCAGCAGAGGGTTTTCAGGGGATGCTGAGCAGCCCCAGCATTTT. The entire variable domain, with the rest obtained from reference TRBV15 and TRBJ1-5, is as follows: DAMVIQNPRYQVTQFGKPVTLSCSQTLNHNVMYWYQQKSSQAPKLLFHYYDKDFNNEADTPDNFQSRRPNTSFCFLDIRSPGLGDTAMYLCATSRGFSGDAEQPQHFGDGTRLSIL.

This clonotype was picked up many times. J is TRBJ1-3 and V is TRBV9; TRBD1 matches 8 bases. The ends lost 3 bases at V and 3 bases at J; junction bases unmatched: 11. Germline values: CDR1 SGDLS, CDR2 YYNGEE. This CDR3 is 17 amino acids long. In nucleotides, the CDR3 is TGTGCCAGCAGCGCTCCGGGACAGGTAACGGGTGGAAACACCATATATTTT. Translated, it gives CASSAPGQVTGGNTIYF. The entire variable domain, with the rest obtained from reference TRBV9 and TRBJ1-3, is as follows: DSGVTQTPKHLITATGQRVTLRCSPRSGDLSVYWYQQSLDQGLQFLIQYYNGEERAKGNILERFSAQQFPDLHSELNLSSLELGDSALYFCASSAPGQVTGGNTIYFGEGSWLTVV.